One sample yielded the 13 T cell receptor beta chains listed below, sequenced in a study of blood T cell repertoires in COVID-19. Libraries were prepared by immunoSEQ multiplex PCR; TCRdb keeps only in-frame clonotypes and omits some of them. The repertoire includes some 390,000 clones, over 85% of them detected once, and about 1.7% sits in the top ten. Sequenced sample: PBMCs or T cells enriched from blood (not recorded which). These receptors were taken from a woman aged 25 to 39 who had recovered from COVID-19.

DNA of the CDR3: TGTGCCAGCAGCTGGGCAGGGAACACCGGGGAGCTGTTTTTT. This sequence encodes CASSWAGNTGELFF. V and J are TRBV7-9 and TRBJ2-2, with unresolved D. CDR3 length equals 14 residues. Germline CDR1 reads SEHNR; CDR2 reads FQNEAQ (reference sequence). Trimming pared 4 bases from V and 1 base from J, leaving 7 bases between.

J is TRBJ1-5 and V is TRBV7-9; 7 positions match TRBD1. Germline assignment: CDR1 SEHNR and CDR2 FQNEAQ (reference sequence). This CDR3 is built from 13 residues. The J segment lost 6 bases and the V segment lost 5 bases, leaving 4 bases of the junction unmatched. The chain's CDR3 is CASSGQGGQPQHF. CDR3 in DNA: TGTGCCAGCAGCGGGCAGGGGGGTCAGCCCCAGCATTTT. Supplemented by reference TRBV7-9 and TRBJ1-5, the full variable domain reads DTGVSQNPRHKITKRGQNVTFRCDPISEHNRLYWYRQTLGQGPEFLTYFQNEAQLEKSRLLSDRFSAERPKGSFSTLEIQRTEQGDSAMYLCASSGQGGQPQHFGDGTRLSIL.

The gene calls are TRBV11-2 and TRBJ2-5; D is unresolved. The CDR3 totals 13 residues. V was pared by 5 bases and J by 5 bases, with 12 bases between. From germline, CDR1 is SGHAT and CDR2 FQNNGV. In DNA, the CDR3 is TGTGCCAGCAGCGGTACAATGTTGGAGACCCAGTACTTC. Translating gives CASSGTMLETQYF.

The V gene is TRBV6-5, the J gene TRBJ1-2, with D perhaps TRBD1 (6 bases). V was shortened by 6 bases and J by 3 bases, with 14 bases between the two germline ends. Germline V lookup: CDR1 MNHEY, CDR2 SVGAGI. The CDR3 length is 14 residues. The CDR3 region has the DNA TGTGCCAGCAGAGAGCCTACAGGGTACTATGGCTACACCTTC. Its translation: CASREPTGYYGYTF.

The CDR3 sequence is CASSLDIGTDTQYF. The CDR3 nucleotides are TGCGCCAGCAGCTTGGATATTGGCACAGATACGCAGTATTTT. This chain connects TRBV5-1 to TRBJ2-3; D is unresolved. With 0 bases removed from V and 1 base from J, the gap between germline ends came to 6 bases. CDR3 length: 14 amino acids. The germline CDR1 and CDR2 sequences are SGHRS and YFSETQ. The complete variable domain, with remaining parts taken from reference TRBV5-1 and TRBJ2-3, reads KAGVTQTPRYLIKTRGQQVTLSCSPISGHRSVSWYQQTPGQGLQFLFEYFSETQRNKGNFPGRFSGRQFSNSRSEMNVSTLELGDSALYLCASSLDIGTDTQYFGPGTRLTVL.

The chain uses TRBV7-9 and TRBJ1-4; D possibly corresponds to TRBD1 (5 bases). This CDR3 is built from 14 residues. Trimming cost V 2 bases and J 7 bases, with 11 bases left between them. Germline V gene data show CDR1 as SEHNR and CDR2 as FQNEAQ (reference sequence). This chain's CDR3 is CASSLSGRGEKLFF. The CDR3 DNA sequence: TGTGCCAGCAGCTTATCAGGGCGGGGTGAAAAACTGTTTTTT.

The chain has TRBV15 and TRBJ2-7; TRBD1 agrees at 9 bases. V was clipped by 8 bases and J by 0 bases; unmatched bases: 2. CDR3 length equals 13 residues. Germline V gene lookup returns CDR1 LNHNV and CDR2 YYDKDF (reference sequence). The CDR3, as DNA: TGTGCCACCGGGACAGGGAGCTCCTACGAGCAGTACTTC. Translation gives CATGTGSSYEQYF.

In nucleotides, the CDR3 is TGTGCCTGGCGGGCCGGGACAGCCACCTACGAGCAGTACTTC. It translates to CAWRAGTATYEQYF. The rearrangement uses TRBV30 and TRBJ2-7; 7 positions match TRBD1. V lost 5 bases to trimming and J lost 2 bases; unmatched junction nucleotides: 9. Germline assignment: CDR1 GTSNPN and CDR2 SVGIG (reference sequence). This CDR3 is built from 14 residues.

The V call is TRBV11-1, the J call TRBJ1-1; 8 bases are shared with TRBD1. Germline V CDR1 and CDR2: SGHAT, FQDESV (reference sequence). There are 15 residues in the CDR3. J was trimmed by 4 bases and V by 2 bases; bases with no gene match: 6. The CDR3, as DNA: TGTGCCAGCAGCTTAAGACCGGGACAGGTCACTGAAGCTTTCTTT. Protein product: CASSLRPGQVTEAFF.

The chain carries TRBV18 and TRBJ1-2; D remains unclear. Trimming left V 3 bases short and J 2 bases short, with 13 bases between. Germline lookup yields CDR1 KGHSH and CDR2 LQKENI. The CDR3 has 15 amino acids. The CDR3 nucleotides read TGTGCCAGCTCACCTACCTTAGGAGTAAACTATGGCTACACCTTC. It encodes CASSPTLGVNYGYTF. Full variable domain (outside the CDR3, taken from reference TRBV18 and TRBJ1-2): NAGVMQNPRHLVRRRGQEARLRCSPMKGHSHVYWYRQLPEEGLKFMVYLQKENIIDESGMPKERFSAEFPKEGPSILRIQQVVRGDSAAYFCASSPTLGVNYGYTFGSGTRLTVV.

The rearrangement links TRBV29-1 to TRBJ2-7; TRBD2 aligns across 11 bases. Germline CDR1 reads SQVTM; CDR2 reads ANQGSEA. V was pared by 3 bases and J by 4 bases, with 2 bases of the junction left unmatched. The CDR3 totals 13 residues. The CDR3 sequence: CSVEASGRYEQYF. DNA for the CDR3: TGCAGCGTTGAGGCTAGCGGGAGGTACGAGCAGTACTTC.

The gene calls are TRBV24-1 and TRBJ2-1; D possibly corresponds to TRBD1 (7 bases). In germline, CDR1 is KGHDR, CDR2 SFDVKD. This CDR3 contains 17 residues. V lost 3 bases and J 7 bases, leaving 21 bases between the germline ends. The CDR3 DNA follows: TGTGCCACCAGTGATAGGGGCGCACAGGGGAGGAGGAATGAGCAGTTCTTC. Its translation: CATSDRGAQGRRNEQFF.

The chain joins TRBV18 to TRBJ2-2, with D uncertain. Germline values: CDR1 KGHSH, CDR2 LQKENI. The CDR3 consists of 12 residues. Trimming removed 4 bases from V and 7 bases from J, with 7 bases in between. CDR3 DNA sequence: TGTGCCAGCTCACGAACAAGCGGGGAGCTGTTTTTT. Translation gives CASSRTSGELFF.